Listed below are T cell receptor beta chains from one sample, sequenced in a study of CD39 and CD103 CD8 tumor-infiltrating T cells. Here immunoSEQ multiplex PCR was the method, and the copy in TCRdb shows in-frame clones only, minus some. The data show approximately 18,000 clones, with about nine tenths seen just once and 4.3% held by the top ten. The material sequenced was CD8+ T cells sorted from blood. Receptor source: a human donor with head and neck squamous cell carcinoma. Both conserved end residues are part of each CDR3.

v_call	j_call	cdr3_aa
TRBV4-1	TRBJ1-2	CASSQDEGARSYGYTF
TRBV6-5	TRBJ2-7	CASSPGSTYEQYF
TRBV7-9	TRBJ2-6	CASSLEGTGGGGANVLTF
TRBV19	TRBJ2-7	CASSIMSGSYEQYF
TRBV2	TRBJ1-5	CASKPGTAGNQPQHF
TRBV4-1	TRBJ2-7	CASSQASAGRLGQYF
TRBV11-3	TRBJ1-5	CASSFGQPTHSNQPQHF
TRBV28	TRBJ1-6	CASSLSESEDRYNSPLHF
TRBV19	TRBJ1-5	CASSISSGELSNQPQHF
TRBV10-3	TRBJ1-2	CATGTQDGESGYGYTF
TRBV19	TRBJ1-3	CASSIRASGNTIYF
TRBV27	TRBJ2-2	CASRHEGPGGHTGELFF
TRBV27	TRBJ2-1	CASSWAGSSYNEQFF
TRBV7-8	TRBJ2-7	CASSLRQGPSYEQYF
TRBV5-5	TRBJ2-7	CASSLGGPPTYEQYF
TRBV4-1	TRBJ1-1	CASNLLYPRGAGTEAFF
TRBV5-6	TRBJ1-6	CASSLVNGGMDSPLHF
TRBV5-1	TRBJ1-1	CASSFWQGKGAFF
TRBV4-2	TRBJ2-2	CASSVEGGVTGELFF
TRBV25-1	TRBJ1-1	CASGGGARNTEAFF
TRBV25-1	TRBJ1-6	CASSGTGDSPLHF
TRBV5-8	TRBJ2-7	CASSLYLGQHEQYF
TRBV15	TRBJ1-1	CATSSLQGEATEAFF
TRBV6-6	TRBJ1-1	CASSYLMDAFF
TRBV27	TRBJ2-7	CASSLAGTPKSEQYF
TRBV19	TRBJ2-5	CASSIGFLQGIETQYF